This T cell receptor (beta chain) derives from a study of shared clonotypes between healthy human individuals. Study outcomes and limitations: Compared with memory subsets, naive subsets generally had larger estimated richness.

Germline values: CDR1 SGHRS, CDR2 YFSETQ. Trimming removed 4 bases from V and 0 bases from J; junction bases left unmatched: 9. The CDR3 contains 17 residues. On this clone itself: Its antigen remains unidentified.

CD45RO-negative cells were positively selected for CCR7, leaving out terminally differentiated effector memory CD45RA+ cells. Deep level was the assay's run setting. Assay: immunoSEQ multiplex PCR; the TCRdb copy retains only in-frame clones and omits some. The sample has some 2.1 million clones; 85% to 95% are singletons. This chain uses TRBV5-1 with TRBJ2-2; 7 bases map to TRBD2. The source is a man aged 18 to 30 in good health. Some clones in this sample may be carry-over from other donors' samples. The sequenced sample consisted of naive CD8+ T cells from PBMCs. CDR3 DNA: TGCGCCAGCAGCGGACGGGAGGATACTCCGAACACCGGGGAGCTGTTTTTT. The encoded protein is CASSGREDTPNTGELFF.